A selection of T cell receptor beta chains follows, all from one sample in a study of shared clonotypes between healthy human individuals. The assay was immunoSEQ multiplex PCR, and TCRdb's table has in-frame clones only and misses some. This table has hundreds of thousands of clones, around 73% appearing once. The sequenced sample consisted of memory CD4+ T cells sorted from blood. These receptors all stem from a woman in her 30s in good health. CDR3s include the opening cysteine and the closing phenylalanine or tryptophan. Each record gives: J gene, D gene, V gene, clone size, CDR3 protein, CDR3 DNA. The D gene is left open where the match is weak. The listing skips clone size in some rows; elsewhere it reads once, few, many or a size class.

J: TRBJ2-7; D: TRBD2; V: TRBV7-6; size: -; CDR3: CASSSNSGRAFYEQYF; DNA: TGTGCCAGCAGCTCTAATAGCGGGAGGGCCTTCTACGAGCAGTACTTC
J: TRBJ2-5; D: TRBD1; V: TRBV4-1; size: -; CDR3: CASSQPGTGGGTQYF; DNA: TGCGCCAGCAGCCAACCGGGGACAGGGGGAGGGACCCAGTACTTC
J: TRBJ1-2; D: -; V: TRBV6-1; size: few; CDR3: CASSEPAGLDGYTF; DNA: TGTGCCAGCAGTGAACCCGCCGGACTTGATGGCTACACCTTC
J: TRBJ1-3; D: -; V: TRBV7-9; size: -; CDR3: CASRPGTGNTIYF; DNA: TGTGCCAGCAGACCTGGGACTGGAAACACCATATATTTT
J: TRBJ2-1; D: TRBD2; V: TRBV9; size: -; CDR3: CASSPGLGNEQFF; DNA: TGTGCCAGCAGCCCTGGACTAGGGAATGAGCAGTTCTTC
J: TRBJ1-4; D: TRBD1; V: TRBV28; size: -; CDR3: CASSPADRGNEKLFF; DNA: TGTGCCAGCAGTCCCGCGGACAGGGGGAATGAAAAACTGTTTTTT
J: TRBJ2-5; D: -; V: TRBV14; size: -; CDR3: CASSRSQETQYF; DNA: TGTGCCAGCAGCCGTAGTCAAGAGACCCAGTACTTC
J: TRBJ2-7; D: -; V: TRBV20-1; size: -; CDR3: CSASGSYEQYF; DNA: TGCAGTGCTTCGGGGAGCTACGAGCAGTACTTC
J: TRBJ2-6; D: -; V: TRBV30; size: -; CDR3: CAWSPTTGGANVLTF; DNA: TGTGCCTGGAGTCCCACTACGGGTGGGGCCAACGTCCTGACTTTC
J: TRBJ1-5; D: -; V: TRBV27; size: many; CDR3: CASSWTGDSNQPQHF; DNA: TGTGCCAGCAGTTGGACCGGGGATAGCAATCAGCCCCAGCATTTT
J: TRBJ2-7; D: -; V: TRBV4-1; size: once; CDR3: CASSQAPSAGGYEQYF; DNA: TGCGCCAGCAGCCAAGCCCCTTCAGCGGGTGGCTACGAGCAGTACTTC
J: TRBJ1-1; D: -; V: TRBV4-1; size: -; CDR3: CASRGGLKGTEAFF; DNA: TGCGCCAGCAGGGGGGGGTTGAAGGGTACTGAAGCTTTCTTT
J: TRBJ2-7; D: TRBD2; V: TRBV5-4; size: -; CDR3: CASSFGGQREIRF; DNA: TGTGCCAGCAGCTTCGGGGGTCAGCGGGAGATCCGGTTC
J: TRBJ2-5; D: TRBD1; V: TRBV6-6; size: -; CDR3: CASRDRGLETQYF; DNA: TGTGCCAGCAGGGACAGGGGTTTGGAGACCCAGTACTTC
J: TRBJ2-1; D: -; V: TRBV5-1; size: few; CDR3: CASSPDSSSYNEQFF; DNA: TGCGCCAGCAGCCCGGACAGTAGCTCCTACAATGAGCAGTTCTTC
J: TRBJ1-5; D: -; V: TRBV30; size: -; CDR3: CAWSVISSNQPQHF; DNA: TGTGCCTGGAGTGTAATATCTAGCAATCAGCCCCAGCATTTT
J: TRBJ2-2; D: -; V: TRBV9; size: -; CDR3: CASSVGFTGELFF; DNA: TGTGCCAGCAGCGTAGGGTTCACCGGGGAGCTGTTTTTT
J: TRBJ2-7; D: TRBD2; V: TRBV11-2; size: -; CDR3: CASSVVGGSGYEQYF; DNA: TGTGCCAGCAGCGTCGTCGGCGGGAGTGGGTACGAGCAGTACTTC
J: TRBJ1-2; D: TRBD1; V: TRBV5-1; size: -; CDR3: CASSLGQGKANYGYTF; DNA: TGCGCCAGCAGCTTGGGACAGGGCAAAGCTAACTATGGCTACACCTTC
J: TRBJ2-3; D: -; V: TRBV10-2; size: -; CDR3: CASSESGGSDTQYF; DNA: TGCGCCAGCAGTGAGTCGGGGGGATCGGATACGCAGTATTTT
J: TRBJ1-5; D: -; V: TRBV28; size: -; CDR3: CASRYSGFSLQPQHF; DNA: TGTGCCAGCAGATACTCGGGATTCAGCTTGCAGCCCCAGCATTTT
J: TRBJ1-2; D: -; V: TRBV28; size: -; CDR3: CASSLWGPNNYGYTF; DNA: TGTGCCAGCAGTTTATGGGGACCGAATAACTATGGCTACACCTTC
J: TRBJ1-3; D: -; V: TRBV28; size: -; CDR3: CASSLHTTGNTIYF; DNA: TGTGCCAGCAGTTTGCACACCACCGGGAACACCATATATTTT
J: TRBJ2-5; D: -; V: TRBV6-5; size: -; CDR3: CASSYFPGARETQYF; DNA: TGTGCCAGCAGTTACTTTCCAGGGGCCCGCGAGACCCAGTACTTC
J: TRBJ1-4; D: -; V: TRBV19; size: -; CDR3: CASSIGGTATNEKLFF; DNA: TGTGCCAGTAGTATTGGCGGGACGGCAACTAATGAAAAACTGTTTTTT
J: TRBJ1-4; D: -; V: TRBV11-2; size: many; CDR3: CASRDSGNEKLFF; DNA: TGTGCCAGCAGGGACAGCGGTAATGAAAAACTGTTTTTT
J: TRBJ2-7; D: -; V: TRBV6-1; size: once; CDR3: CASSEARGGYEQYF; DNA: TGTGCCAGCAGTGAAGCCAGGGGTGGATACGAGCAGTACTTC
J: TRBJ2-3; D: TRBD2; V: TRBV4-1; size: few; CDR3: CASSRRRASGTATDTQYF; DNA: TGCGCCAGCAGCCGACGCCGGGCTAGCGGGACGGCCACAGATACGCAGTATTTT
J: TRBJ2-3; D: -; V: TRBV9; size: -; CDR3: CASSVEGLGTDTQYF; DNA: TGTGCCAGCAGCGTAGAGGGTTTGGGTACAGATACGCAGTATTTT
J: TRBJ1-3; D: -; V: TRBV2; size: -; CDR3: CASSPISGNTIYF; DNA: TGTGCCAGCAGCCCGATCTCTGGAAACACCATATATTTT
J: TRBJ1-5; D: TRBD1; V: TRBV19; size: -; CDR3: CASSVQGSQPQHF; DNA: TGTGCCAGTAGCGTACAGGGGAGTCAGCCCCAGCATTTT
J: TRBJ1-2; D: TRBD1; V: TRBV5-4; size: -; CDR3: CASNRQGSGGYTF; DNA: TGTGCCAGCAACAGACAGGGGAGCGGTGGCTACACCTTC
J: TRBJ2-7; D: TRBD1; V: TRBV11-2; size: -; CDR3: CASTQYGTGYIEQYF; DNA: TGTGCCAGCACTCAATACGGGACAGGGTACATCGAGCAGTACTTC
J: TRBJ2-7; D: TRBD2; V: TRBV28; size: -; CDR3: CASSPRLAGNYEQYF; DNA: TGTGCCAGCAGTCCCCGACTAGCGGGAAACTACGAGCAGTACTTC
J: TRBJ2-4; D: TRBD1; V: TRBV4-1; size: -; CDR3: CASSQTGTGLTVAKNIQYF; DNA: TGCGCCAGCAGCCAGACCGGGACAGGGCTAACCGTGGCCAAAAACATTCAGTACTTC
J: TRBJ2-6; D: -; V: TRBV27; size: -; CDR3: CASSLAGVLSGANVLTF; DNA: TGTGCCAGCAGTTTAGCAGGGGTCCTCTCTGGGGCCAACGTCCTGACTTTC
J: TRBJ1-3; D: -; V: TRBV28; size: -; CDR3: CASTQTGGSGNTIYF; DNA: TGTGCCAGCACCCAGACGGGGGGCTCTGGAAACACCATATATTTT
J: TRBJ2-7; D: TRBD2; V: TRBV30; size: -; CDR3: CASRRGLVYEQYF; DNA: TGTGCCTCCCGAAGAGGACTAGTCTACGAGCAGTACTTC
J: TRBJ1-5; D: TRBD1; V: TRBV6-1; size: few; CDR3: CASSGTGFGQPQHF; DNA: TGTGCCAGCAGTGGGACAGGGTTTGGCCAGCCCCAGCATTTT
J: TRBJ1-1; D: -; V: TRBV6-1; size: -; CDR3: CASSERFGGLGTEAFF; DNA: TGTGCCAGCAGTGAACGGTTTGGGGGGCTTGGCACTGAAGCTTTCTTT
J: TRBJ2-5; D: -; V: TRBV25-1; size: -; CDR3: CASGRTDFVTTQYF; DNA: TGTGCCAGCGGGAGGACAGACTTTGTAACGACCCAGTACTTC
J: TRBJ1-3; D: TRBD1; V: TRBV7-9; size: -; CDR3: CASSSLFGTGNSGNTIYF; DNA: TGTGCCAGCAGCTCCCTCTTCGGGACAGGCAACTCTGGAAACACCATATATTTT
J: TRBJ2-1; D: TRBD2; V: TRBV7-6; size: -; CDR3: CASSLVGGLAGSGEQFF; DNA: TGTGCCAGCAGCTTAGTGGGCGGACTAGCGGGATCTGGGGAGCAGTTCTTC
J: TRBJ2-3; D: -; V: TRBV7-6; size: few; CDR3: CASSLAGVPTDTQYF; DNA: TGTGCCAGCAGCTTAGCTGGGGTACCCACAGATACGCAGTATTTT
J: TRBJ1-2; D: -; V: TRBV7-2; size: -; CDR3: CASSPQRDNYGYTF; DNA: TGTGCCAGCAGCCCCCAGCGGGATAACTATGGCTACACCTTC
J: TRBJ2-1; D: -; V: TRBV7-2; size: -; CDR3: CASSPQRDSQEQFF; DNA: TGTGCCAGCAGCCCCCAGAGGGACTCACAGGAGCAGTTCTTC
J: TRBJ1-1; D: -; V: TRBV29-1; size: -; CDR3: CSVEGRSATEAFF; DNA: TGCAGCGTTGAAGGGAGGTCGGCCACTGAAGCTTTCTTT
J: TRBJ2-7; D: TRBD2; V: TRBV19; size: few; CDR3: CASSIGLADEQYF; DNA: TGTGCCAGTAGTATAGGACTAGCAGACGAGCAGTACTTC
J: TRBJ2-7; D: TRBD2; V: TRBV2; size: -; CDR3: CASSGSPGLGGRRTYEQYF; DNA: TGTGCCAGCAGTGGATCCCCGGGACTAGGGGGTAGAAGGACCTACGAGCAGTACTTC
J: TRBJ2-7; D: TRBD1; V: TRBV28; size: few; CDR3: CASRRTGGDEQYF; DNA: TGTGCCAGCAGGCGGACAGGGGGCGACGAGCAGTACTTC
J: TRBJ2-1; D: -; V: TRBV4-2; size: -; CDR3: CASSQVHSYNEQFF; DNA: TGTGCCAGCAGCCAAGTACACTCCTACAATGAGCAGTTCTTC
J: TRBJ2-3; D: TRBD2; V: TRBV6-1; size: -; CDR3: CASELAGGLTDTQYF; DNA: TGTGCCAGCGAACTAGCGGGAGGGCTCACAGATACGCAGTATTTT
J: TRBJ1-3; D: -; V: TRBV11-2; size: -; CDR3: CASSSMGRSSGNTIYF; DNA: TGTGCCAGCAGCTCAATGGGCAGGAGCTCTGGAAACACCATATATTTT
J: TRBJ1-4; D: -; V: TRBV28; size: -; CDR3: CASSLGGGANEKLFF; DNA: TGTGCCAGCAGTTTGGGGGGTGGTGCTAATGAAAAACTGTTTTTT
J: TRBJ2-5; D: -; V: TRBV4-1; size: -; CDR3: CASSQGPGEGLTETQYF; DNA: TGCGCCAGCAGCCAAGGACCGGGCGAGGGATTAACAGAGACCCAGTACTTC
J: TRBJ2-1; D: TRBD2; V: TRBV19; size: few; CDR3: CASIAGTSRNEQFF; DNA: TGTGCCAGTATTGCCGGGACTAGCCGCAATGAGCAGTTCTTC
J: TRBJ2-5; D: TRBD1; V: TRBV28; size: -; CDR3: CASSAPGTGKETQYF; DNA: TGTGCCAGCAGTGCGCCCGGGACAGGGAAGGAGACCCAGTACTTC
J: TRBJ1-5; D: TRBD1; V: TRBV28; size: few; CDR3: CASMRDRNQPQHF; DNA: TGTGCCAGCATGAGGGACAGGAATCAGCCCCAGCATTTT
J: TRBJ1-2; D: -; V: TRBV15; size: many; CDR3: CATSSYAGSDGYTF; DNA: TGTGCCACCAGCAGTTATGCAGGGTCGGATGGCTACACCTTC
J: TRBJ2-7; D: -; V: TRBV6-5; size: -; CDR3: CASSYRTAAYEQYF; DNA: TGTGCCAGCAGTTACCGGACAGCCGCCTACGAGCAGTACTTC